This TCR beta chain comes out of a study of cytomegalovirus exposure and HLA in healthy donors. 13 Jbeta primers and 60 Vbeta primers were used for the PCR. The method was immunoSEQ multiplex PCR; TCRdb's version includes in-frame clones alone and lacks a portion of them. The table has approximately 120,000 clones, more than 65% seen once. This CDR3 region has 21 residues. Looked up from germline, CDR1 is MGHRA and CDR2 is YSYEKL. The ends lost 1 base at V and 11 bases at J; junction bases unmatched: 29. Study-wide findings and caveats: Specificity of a few CMV-associated chains for CMV antigens was verified in vitro. In a later analysis, specific HLA alleles were associated with around 17,000 TCR beta sequences at a 0.05 false discovery rate. Earlier analysis found most TCR beta V segments productive about 87% or about 30% of the time. Relative to the approximately 670-donor mean, N-insertions were reportedly fewer in an Asian-associated ancestry cluster in a later analysis.

Comment on this clone: No antigen is known for it.

The receptor comes from a young man in good health and CMV-seropositive. The rearrangement joins TRBV4-1 to TRBJ2-5; 9 bases are a match to TRBD1. The sample taken for sequencing was PBMCs. CDR3 residues: CASSQVGSGTGLNQRFYGQYF. The CDR3 DNA is TGCGCCAGCAGCCAAGTGGGGTCCGGGACAGGGTTAAATCAGCGCTTCTATGGGCAGTACTTC.